The 20 T cell receptor beta chains below were found in one sample sequenced in a study of shared clonotypes between healthy human individuals (dated by TCRdb to the early 2020s). Library construction relied on the immunoSEQ multiplex PCR assay. In its TCRdb copy, this immuneACCESS table keeps in-frame sequences only and misses some clones. Where compared with another copy, unresolved V genes explain less than half of these, and the others have no known cause. The sample data list about 470,000 clones, and roughly 77% of these were observed just once. The ten largest clones capture about 13% of the sample. Sequenced input: PBMCs. The receptor source for this set is a woman in her 40s in good health. Some clones in this sample may be carry-over from other donors' samples.

Only a few counts were recorded for this clone. The chain employs TRBV5-1 and TRBJ2-1; D assignment may be TRBD1 or TRBD2 (5 bases each). Trimming pared 0 bases from V and 0 bases from J, leaving 10 bases between. CDR3 size: 16 residues. Germline V CDR1 and CDR2: SGHRS, YFSETQ. CDR3 residues: CASSLGGISSYNEQFF. The CDR3 coding sequence is TGCGCCAGCAGCTTGGGGGGGATTTCCTCCTACAATGAGCAGTTCTTC.

The chain links TRBV27 to TRBJ2-7; 9 positions match TRBD2. CDR3 length: 17 amino acids. Looked up from germline, CDR1 is MNHEY and CDR2 is SMNVEV (reference sequence). The V segment lost 6 bases and the J segment 7 bases; nucleotides outside the gene matches: 19. The CDR3 region has the DNA TGTGCCAGCAGCTCCTTTTTTCTAGCGGGAAGGGCCCGAGAGCAGTACTTC. Translating gives CASSSFFLAGRAREQYF.

The gene calls are TRBV2 and TRBJ2-3; D perhaps matches TRBD1 (6 bases). The V gene's germline CDR1 is SNHLY and CDR2 FYNNEI. This CDR3 spans 16 amino acids. The V and J ends lost 5 bases and 4 bases respectively, with 19 bases between them. The CDR3 sequence is CASSRDNGAAADTQYF. DNA for the CDR3: TGTGCCAGCAGTAGGGACAATGGAGCCGCGGCAGATACGCAGTATTTT.

The chain uses TRBV28 and TRBJ1-5, with TRBD1 matching over 10 bases. The trim removed 6 bases at V and 5 bases at J, leaving 4 bases unmatched. The length of the CDR3 is 14 residues. Germline V gives CDR1 MDHEN, CDR2 SYDVKM. Written as DNA, the CDR3 is TGTGCCAGCAGCCGGGACAGGGGCTATCAGCCCCAGCATTTT. As protein: CASSRDRGYQPQHF.

This clone occurred once. V gene TRBV11-2 combines with J gene TRBJ2-3; no clear D. V was shortened by 5 bases and J by 4 bases, with 7 bases between the two germline ends. CDR1 SGHAT and CDR2 FQNNGV come from the germline V gene. The CDR3 length is 12 residues. The CDR3 region is CASSPGADTQYF. The CDR3, as DNA: TGTGCCAGCAGCCCTGGTGCAGATACGCAGTATTTT.

J is TRBJ1-5 and V is TRBV6-1, with D tentatively TRBD1 (5 bases). This CDR3 spans 15 amino acids. CDR1 and CDR2 (germline): MNHNS, SASEGT. Between the trimmed V and J ends, which lost 1 base and 4 bases, there was a span of 11 bases. The CDR3 coding sequence is TGTGCCAGCAGTGAAGGTCCAGGGCAAAATCAGCCCCAGCATTTT. It specifies CASSEGPGQNQPQHF.

The table lists this clone with a count of one. The chain is built from TRBV18 and TRBJ1-5; D is uncertain. V was clipped by 0 bases and J by 2 bases, with 14 bases between them. Germline values: CDR1 KGHSH, CDR2 LQKENI. The length of the CDR3 is 17 residues. The CDR3 sequence: CASSPPGRGMGNQPQHF. The CDR3 nucleotides read TGTGCCAGCTCACCACCGGGCCGGGGAATGGGCAATCAGCCCCAGCATTTT.

The V call is TRBV27, the J call TRBJ1-1, with a weak D call TRBD1 (6 bases). Trimming removed 5 bases from V and 5 bases from J, with 18 bases in between. Looked up from germline, CDR1 is MNHEY and CDR2 is SMNVEV (reference sequence). CDR3 size: 15 residues. Here the CDR3 DNA reads TGTGCCAGCAGTCCAAGACCAGGGGAAGGAACTGAAGCTTTCTTT. Protein product: CASSPRPGEGTEAFF.

J is TRBJ2-6 and V is TRBV4-2, with D unresolved. Germline V gives CDR1 LGHNA, CDR2 YNFKEQ. The CDR3 has 15 residues. V lost 2 bases and J lost 0, with 5 bases in between. CDR3 bases: TGTGCCAGCAGCCAATCATTCTCTGGGGCCAACGTCCTGACTTTC. Translation: CASSQSFSGANVLTF.

The chain joins TRBV29-1 to TRBJ2-7; TRBD1 agrees at 11 bases. Germline V gene data show CDR1 as SQVTM and CDR2 as ANQGSEA. The junction had 5 bases not matched to a gene; V was cut back by 6 bases and J by 7 bases. The CDR3 loop spans 12 amino acids. CDR3 amino acids: CSVPGQGDEQYF. The CDR3 DNA is TGCAGCGTCCCGGGACAGGGGGATGAGCAGTACTTC.

The J gene is TRBJ2-3, the V gene TRBV9; 8 nucleotides match TRBD2. J gave up 1 base and V 3 bases, and 1 base lay outside the gene matches. The CDR3 spans 14 residues. From germline, CDR1 is SGDLS and CDR2 YYNGEE. The CDR3 protein is CASSAAGGTDTQYF. CDR3 sequence (DNA): TGTGCCAGCAGCGCAGCGGGAGGCACAGATACGCAGTATTTT.

The genes are TRBV7-6 and TRBJ2-7; 13 bases match TRBD2. The germline V gene has CDR1 SGHVS and CDR2 FNYEAQ. The ends lost 4 bases at V and 6 bases at J; junction bases unmatched: 3. This CDR3 has 14 residues. CDR3 DNA: TGTGCCAGCAGCTGGGGACTAGCGGGATCCGAGCAGTACTTC. Its protein is CASSWGLAGSEQYF.

In its sample, this clone was seen a few times. The CDR3 coding sequence is TGTGCCAGCAGTTTCCAAGGACAGGGGGTTGCTGGGGCCAACGTCCTGACTTTC. Residues: CASSFQGQGVAGANVLTF. This chain connects TRBV28 to TRBJ2-6, with 10 bases aligning to TRBD1. The ends lost 3 bases at V and 2 bases at J; junction bases unmatched: 7. The CDR3 is made up of 18 amino acids. CDR1 is MDHEN and CDR2 is SYDVKM in the germline V gene.

The chain combines TRBV14 with TRBJ1-1; D not certain. This CDR3 has 11 residues. V shed 6 bases and J shed 8 bases, with 10 bases lying between them. CDR1 SGHDN and CDR2 FVKESK come from the germline V gene. The CDR3: CASSLGREAFF. Written as DNA, the CDR3 is TGTGCCAGCAGTCTCGGCCGAGAAGCTTTCTTT.

The chain joins TRBV6-6 to TRBJ1-1, with D possibly being TRBD1 (6 bases). Between the trimmed V and J ends, which lost 5 bases and 4 bases, there was a span of 11 bases. The germline V gene encodes CDR1 MNHNY and CDR2 SVGAGI (reference sequence). The CDR3 is made up of 13 amino acids. CDR3 sequence: CASSRGGSTEAFF. CDR3 sequence (DNA): TGTGCCAGCAGTAGGGGGGGTAGCACTGAAGCTTTCTTT.

The V gene is TRBV7-9, the J gene TRBJ1-3; 11 nucleotides agree with TRBD1. The germline CDR1 and CDR2 sequences are SEHNR and FQNEAQ (reference sequence). The CDR3 has 17 residues. Trimming cost V 10 bases and J 3 bases; bases outside gene matches: 14. The CDR3 DNA reads TGTGCCAACCGGGGGGACAGGGGGTTGGTAGGTGGAAACACCATATATTTT. This translates into CANRGDRGLVGGNTIYF.

The genes are TRBV4-1 and TRBJ2-1; a weak D match, TRBD2 (5 bases). V lost 0 bases and J lost 0, with 9 bases in between. The CDR3 runs to 16 residues. Germline CDR1 MGHRA, CDR2 YSYEKL. CDR3 amino acids: CASSQDLGSSYNEQFF. The CDR3 nucleotides are TGCGCCAGCAGCCAAGATTTGGGGAGCTCCTACAATGAGCAGTTCTTC.

The chain couples TRBV27 to TRBJ2-1; TRBD2 agrees at 13 bases. The CDR3 contains 15 residues. Looked up from germline, CDR1 is MNHEY and CDR2 is SMNVEV (reference sequence). After removal of 5 bases from V and 12 bases from J, the junction contained 10 bases not matched to a gene. In DNA, the CDR3 is TGTGCCAGCAGTCTCCTTGGACTAGCGGGAGTAAGGCAGTTCTTC. Translating it yields CASSLLGLAGVRQFF.

The chain has TRBV7-2 and TRBJ2-3, with 8 nucleotides matching TRBD2. This CDR3 contains 15 residues. The ends lost 2 bases at V and 4 bases at J; junction bases unmatched: 5. CDR1 is SGHTA and CDR2 is FQGNSA in the germline V gene. The CDR3 spells CASSLTGGLADTQYF. CDR3 sequence (DNA): TGTGCCAGCAGCTTAACGGGAGGGCTCGCAGATACGCAGTATTTT. Variable domain in full (rest from reference TRBV7-2 and TRBJ2-3): GAGVSQSPSNKVTEKGKDVELRCDPISGHTALYWYRQSLGQGLEFLIYFQGNSAPDKSGLPSDRFSAERTGGSVSTLTIQRTQQEDSAVYLCASSLTGGLADTQYFGPGTRLTVL.

The V gene is TRBV19, the J gene TRBJ2-5; no definite D call. Trimming left V 4 bases short and J 5 bases short, with 5 bases between. This CDR3 spans 11 amino acids. Germline values: CDR1 LNHDA, CDR2 SQIVND (reference sequence). The CDR3 DNA sequence: TGTGCCAGTAGTAATGCGGAGACCCAGTACTTC. Translation: CASSNAETQYF.